What follows are 26 T cell receptor beta chains derived from one specimen sequenced in a study of radiation and T cells in renal cell carcinoma. Assay: immunoSEQ multiplex PCR; the TCRdb copy retains only in-frame clones and omits some. The data hold some 20,000 clones, with 40% to 55% observed a single time. Treatment here: 15 Gy SBRT to primary tumor, nephrectomy 4 weeks later. The source material was tumor tissue, sampled from a patient whose treatment included radiotherapy and nephrectomy. The receptors shown here come from a woman in her forties or fifties with renal cell carcinoma.

The rearrangement uses TRBV9 and TRBJ1-2; D is uncertain. V lost 3 bases to trimming and J lost 2 bases, with 8 bases between them. Germline V CDR1 and CDR2: SGDLS, YYNGEE. This CDR3 is built from 13 residues. The CDR3 nucleotides read TGTGCCAGCAGCGGAACTTCCAACTATGGCTACACCTTC. It encodes CASSGTSNYGYTF.

The genes are TRBV5-1 and TRBJ2-3; TRBD1 might be the D (8 bases). The germline CDR1 and CDR2 sequences are SGHRS and YFSETQ. The V and J ends lost 8 bases and 0 bases respectively, with 13 bases between them. CDR3 length equals 14 residues. The CDR3: CASKQGGSTDTQYF. The CDR3 nucleotides are TGCGCCAGTAAACAGGGGGGGAGCACAGATACGCAGTATTTT.

This clone was observed a handful of times. This chain uses TRBV4-3 with TRBJ2-5; TRBD2 matches 12 bases. CDR1 and CDR2 from the germline V gene are LGHNA and YSLEER. V gave up 4 bases and J gave up 1 base; unmatched junction bases: 4. This CDR3 has 16 residues. The CDR3 DNA reads TGCGCCAGCAGCCGGGGACTAGCGGGCGTCCAAGAGACCCAGTACTTC. Its translation: CASSRGLAGVQETQYF.

The chain joins TRBV7-9 to TRBJ1-4; D unclear. The CDR3 has 15 amino acids. Deletions cut 8 bases from V and 3 bases from J, with 16 bases between. The germline V gene encodes CDR1 SEHNR and CDR2 FQNEAQ (reference sequence). The CDR3 reads CASQSREPANEKLFF. In nucleotides, the CDR3 is TGTGCCAGCCAGAGTAGGGAACCGGCTAATGAAAAACTGTTTTTT.

This clone was seen a handful of times. The chain combines TRBV4-1 with TRBJ2-3; 9 bases match TRBD2. With 1 base clipped from V and 4 bases from J, the junction kept 3 bases outside the gene matches. The length of the CDR3 is 15 residues. The germline V gene encodes CDR1 MGHRA and CDR2 YSYEKL. The CDR3 DNA is TGCGCCAGCAGCCAAGTGCGGGGGGGCGCAGATACGCAGTATTTT. Encoded protein: CASSQVRGGADTQYF.

The sample holds one count of this clone. The chain combines TRBV19 with TRBJ1-4; D is undetermined. The CDR3 has 15 amino acids. Germline-derived CDR1 and CDR2 are LNHDA and SQIVND (reference sequence). Trimming removed 7 bases at V and 8 bases at J, with 20 bases between. CDR3 residues: CASTTMGGIGEKLFF. In nucleotides, the CDR3 is TGTGCCAGTACCACCATGGGAGGGATCGGAGAAAAACTGTTTTTT.

The genes are TRBV7-2 and TRBJ1-3; no clear D. V was clipped by 6 bases and J by 4 bases, with 7 bases between them. The CDR3 runs to 12 residues. From germline, CDR1 is SGHTA and CDR2 FQGNSA. The DNA for the CDR3 is TGTGCCAGCAGTCCCTGGGGAAACACCATATATTTT. It specifies CASSPWGNTIYF.

The chain carries TRBV18 and TRBJ1-1; maybe TRBD1 (6 bases). This CDR3 has 18 residues. The V and J ends lost 4 bases and 1 base respectively, with 22 bases between them. Germline V CDR1 and CDR2: KGHSH, LQKENI. CDR3 coding DNA: TGTGCCAGCTCACTTGAATACAGGGTGTCGGTCAGGAACACTGAAGCTTTCTTT. As protein: CASSLEYRVSVRNTEAFF.

This clone has a handful of counts. V gene TRBV6-1 combines with J gene TRBJ2-7, with 8 bases matching TRBD2. The CDR3 has 15 amino acids. The junction had 3 bases not matched to a gene; V was cut back by 1 base and J by 1 base. Germline CDR1 and CDR2: MNHNS and SASEGT. For the CDR3, the DNA is TGTGCCAGCAGTGAAGATGGCGGGGGGTCCTACGAGCAGTACTTC. It yields the protein CASSEDGGGSYEQYF.

This chain joins TRBV11-1 and TRBJ2-7; D call uncertain. The CDR3 loop spans 12 amino acids. V was trimmed by 0 bases and J by 3 bases, leaving 3 bases between them. Germline CDR1 is SGHAT and CDR2 is FQDESV (reference sequence). For the CDR3, the DNA is TGTGCCAGCAGCTTAGCGGGCTACGAGCAGTACTTC. Translation gives CASSLAGYEQYF. Combining the CDR3 with reference TRBV11-1 and TRBJ2-7 gives the whole variable domain EAEVAQSPRYKITEKSQAVAFWCDPISGHATLYWYRQILGQGPELLVQFQDESVVDDSQLPKDRFSAERLKGVDSTLKIQPAELGDSAMYLCASSLAGYEQYFGPGTRLTVT.

The chain carries TRBV5-4 and TRBJ1-3, with D unclear. The CDR3 loop spans 16 amino acids. V lost 4 bases and J 0 bases, leaving 14 bases between the germline ends. Germline-derived CDR1 and CDR2 are SGHNT and YYREEE (reference sequence). The CDR3 is CASSPGGRVSGNTIYF. The CDR3 nucleotides are TGTGCCAGCAGCCCGGGTGGGAGGGTCTCTGGAAACACCATATATTTT.

This clone appeared a few times. The V call is TRBV15, the J call TRBJ2-7; TRBD1 matches at 9 bases. Unmatched junction bases numbered 9, after V lost 5 bases and J lost 4 bases. From germline, CDR1 is LNHNV and CDR2 YYDKDF (reference sequence). CDR3 length equals 15 residues. CDR3 sequence: CATSPETGGGYEQYF. In DNA form, the CDR3 reads TGTGCCACCAGCCCCGAAACAGGGGGCGGGTACGAGCAGTACTTC.

The chain has TRBV6-1 and TRBJ2-7; no reliable D call. CDR1 MNHNS and CDR2 SASEGT come from the germline V gene. Trimming left V 2 bases short and J 3 bases short, with 11 bases between. The CDR3 length is 14 residues. The CDR3, as DNA: TGTGCCAGCAGTGAAAGGTTTACGAGCTACGAGCAGTACTTC. Its translation: CASSERFTSYEQYF.

The chain carries TRBV14 and TRBJ2-7; 8 positions agree with TRBD2. This CDR3 contains 14 residues. J was trimmed by 3 bases and V by 3 bases; bases with no gene match: 4. Germline V lookup: CDR1 SGHDN, CDR2 FVKESK. This CDR3 reads CASSQEGLVYEQYF. In nucleotides, the CDR3 is TGTGCCAGCAGCCAGGAGGGACTAGTCTACGAGCAGTACTTC. Full variable domain (rest looked up from reference TRBV14 and TRBJ2-7): EAGVTQFPSHSVIEKGQTVTLRCDPISGHDNLYWYRRVMGKEIKFLLHFVKESKQDESGMPNNRFLAERTGGTYSTLKVQPAELEDSGVYFCASSQEGLVYEQYFGPGTRLTVT.

The chain employs TRBV15 and TRBJ2-1; D is uncertain. The CDR3 totals 14 residues. Germline values: CDR1 LNHNV, CDR2 YYDKDF (reference sequence). Trimming removed 2 bases from V and 6 bases from J, with 11 bases in between. As DNA, the CDR3 is TGTGCCACCAGCAGACCCGAGGTAGCCAATGAGCAGTTCTTC. Its protein product is CATSRPEVANEQFF.

This chain links TRBV2 with TRBJ2-7; TRBD1 agrees at 10 bases. This CDR3 contains 16 residues. The V segment lost 1 base and the J segment 3 bases; nucleotides outside the gene matches: 6. Germline V lookup: CDR1 SNHLY, CDR2 FYNNEI. The CDR3 is CASSEDGGQGFYEQYF. The DNA for the CDR3 is TGTGCCAGCAGTGAAGATGGGGGACAGGGGTTCTACGAGCAGTACTTC.

The chain joins TRBV6-5 to TRBJ1-1; possible D gene TRBD1, 5 bases. The CDR3 loop spans 13 amino acids. V gave up 2 bases and J gave up 6 bases, with 10 bases separating them. Germline loops: CDR1 MNHEY, CDR2 SVGAGI. Here the CDR3 DNA reads TGTGCCAGCAGTTACCAGGGTATCGCTGAAGCTTTCTTT. Its translation is CASSYQGIAEAFF.

The genes are TRBV6-5 and TRBJ1-5; a possible D gene is TRBD1 (6 bases). The CDR3 is 14 residues long. CDR1 and CDR2 (germline): MNHEY, SVGAGI. V lost 5 bases, J lost 7 bases, and 15 bases lay in between. The CDR3 region has the DNA TGTGCCAGCAGTCCGGGGGGGGCCCGGCAGCCCCAGCATTTT. Protein: CASSPGGARQPQHF.

This clone turned up a few times. The genes are TRBV6-5 and TRBJ1-2; no firm D call. Per germline, CDR1 MNHEY and CDR2 SVGAGI. Trimming stripped 2 bases from V and 2 bases from J, with 12 bases between. This CDR3 is 15 amino acids long. CDR3 DNA sequence: TGTGCCAGCAGTTACGGCCGAGAGGCGAACTATGGCTACACCTTC. Translating it yields CASSYGREANYGYTF.

The V and J genes are TRBV11-3 and TRBJ2-1; 8 nucleotides line up with TRBD1. The V segment lost 0 bases and the J segment 8 bases; nucleotides outside the gene matches: 9. This CDR3 spans 16 amino acids. Germline CDR1 SGHNT, CDR2 YENEEA. The DNA of the CDR3 is TGTGCCAGCAGCTTAGATTGGACAGGGCACGGTGATGAGCAGTTCTTC. This translates into CASSLDWTGHGDEQFF.

Concerning this clone: Other DNA sequences of this sample code for an identical CDR3. The rearrangement joins TRBV2 to TRBJ1-4; 9 bases match TRBD1. CDR1 SNHLY and CDR2 FYNNEI come from the germline V gene. V lost 3 bases, J lost 6 bases, and 2 bases stayed unmatched. The CDR3 consists of 14 residues. CDR3 nucleotides: TGTGCCAGCAGTGATACAGGGGGCTATGAAAAACTGTTTTTT. This translates into CASSDTGGYEKLFF.

The chain combines TRBV19 with TRBJ1-5; 7 bases fit TRBD1. There are 16 residues in the CDR3. V was pared by 9 bases and J by 0 bases, with 11 bases of the junction left unmatched. The germline V gene encodes CDR1 LNHDA and CDR2 SQIVND (reference sequence). The CDR3 region is CASQGIRTGSNQPQHF. The CDR3 nucleotides are TGTGCCAGCCAAGGGATACGGACAGGTAGCAATCAGCCCCAGCATTTT. The full variable domain, its missing parts supplied by reference TRBV19 and TRBJ1-5, is DGGITQSPKYLFRKEGQNVTLSCEQNLNHDAMYWYRQDPGQGLRLIYYSQIVNDFQKGDIAEGYSVSREKKESFPLTVTSAQKNPTAFYLCASQGIRTGSNQPQHFGDGTRLSIL.

This clone was counted a few times. The rearrangement links TRBV18 to TRBJ1-2; D unresolved. The CDR3 is 16 residues long. Germline V gene sequence: CDR1 KGHSH, CDR2 LQKENI. Trimming stripped 1 base from V and 5 bases from J, with 17 bases between. CDR3 DNA: TGTGCCAGCTCACCACTCGCCTCAGACGCGAGGTATGGCTACACCTTC. Translating it yields CASSPLASDARYGYTF.

This clone was seen at least ten times. The chain has TRBV7-9 and TRBJ2-5; 10 nucleotides line up with TRBD2. The CDR3 is made up of 15 amino acids. V shed 6 bases and J 2 bases; nucleotides not matched to a gene: 6. Germline lookup yields CDR1 SEHNR and CDR2 FQNEAQ (reference sequence). CDR3 in amino acids: CASRYIAGGQETQYF. CDR3 nucleotides: TGTGCCAGCAGATATATAGCGGGGGGACAAGAGACCCAGTACTTC.

This clone showed up many times. The chain recombines TRBV29-1 with TRBJ1-3; possible D gene TRBD1, 5 bases. V shed 1 base and J shed 2 bases, with 9 bases lying between them. The CDR3 totals 14 residues. CDR1 is SQVTM, CDR2 ANQGSEA, per germline. The CDR3 spells CSVEAGGAGNTIYF. CDR3 nucleotides: TGCAGCGTTGAAGCTGGGGGGGCTGGAAACACCATATATTTT.

This chain uses TRBV29-1 with TRBJ2-5; D unclear. Germline V lookup: CDR1 SQVTM, CDR2 ANQGSEA. V was trimmed by 2 bases and J by 1 base, leaving 11 bases between them. This CDR3 has 14 residues. The CDR3 DNA reads TGCAGCGTTGAAATCGGAACATTCCAAGAGACCCAGTACTTC. Translated, it gives CSVEIGTFQETQYF.